These 12 T cell receptor beta chains were all obtained from the same sample, sequenced in a study of preoperative IRX-2 immunotherapy in early breast cancer. The method was immunoSEQ multiplex PCR; TCRdb's version includes in-frame clones alone and lacks a portion of them. The table includes approximately 44,000 clones, roughly 95% detected once. The treatment denotes: preoperative locoregional IRX-2 cytokine immunotherapy. The sample in question was tumor tissue, obtained after IRX-2 immunotherapy. These receptors were collected from a human donor with breast cancer.

The chain links TRBV4-3 to TRBJ2-7; maybe TRBD1 (5 bases). The V and J ends lost 4 bases and 0 bases respectively, with 16 bases between them. The CDR3 totals 16 residues. Germline V gene data show CDR1 as LGHNA and CDR2 as YSLEER. CDR3 in DNA: TGCGCCAGCAGCCTACTACAGACAGTCAGCTCCTACGAGCAGTACTTC. Translation: CASSLLQTVSSYEQYF.

This chain connects TRBV27 to TRBJ2-4; D gene unclear. The germline gives CDR1 MNHEY, CDR2 SMNVEV (reference sequence). The CDR3 spans 13 residues. The germline V and J ends were trimmed by 2 bases and 0 bases, with 2 bases remaining between them. The CDR3 DNA reads TGTGCCAGCAGTTTACTAGCCAAAAACATTCAGTACTTC. Its translation: CASSLLAKNIQYF.

The chain combines TRBV18 with TRBJ1-2; no definite D call. Trimming removed 2 bases at V and 6 bases at J, with 10 bases between. The CDR3 loop spans 13 amino acids. CDR1 is KGHSH, CDR2 LQKENI, per germline. CDR3 region: CASSPIAGDGYTF. CDR3 DNA: TGTGCCAGCTCACCAATAGCGGGTGATGGCTACACCTTC.

The V and J genes are TRBV28 and TRBJ1-5; D call uncertain. The CDR3 loop spans 14 amino acids. Trimming left V 10 bases short and J 5 bases short, with 18 bases between. CDR1 is MDHEN, CDR2 SYDVKM, per germline. As DNA, the CDR3 is TGTGCCATCCTCCCCTCCGCCTACCATCAGCCCCAGCATTTT. Translating it yields CAILPSAYHQPQHF. Full variable domain (outside the CDR3, taken from reference TRBV28 and TRBJ1-5): DVKVTQSSRYLVKRTGEKVFLECVQDMDHENMFWYRQDPGLGLRLIYFSYDVKMKEKGDIPEGYSVSREKKERFSLILESASTNQTSMYLCAILPSAYHQPQHFGDGTRLSIL.

The chain uses TRBV30 and TRBJ2-1; 10 bases match TRBD2. The CDR3 runs 19 residues. V lost 2 bases to trimming and J lost 0 bases; unmatched junction nucleotides: 13. The germline gives CDR1 GTSNPN, CDR2 SVGIG (reference sequence). The CDR3 region is CAWSKGLAGGRSSYNEQFF. DNA for the CDR3: TGTGCCTGGAGTAAGGGGTTAGCGGGAGGTCGGAGCTCCTACAATGAGCAGTTCTTC.

This clone came up once. J is TRBJ2-7 and V is TRBV16, with 9 positions matching TRBD1. CDR1 and CDR2 from the germline V gene are KGHSY and FQNENV. The CDR3 is made up of 15 amino acids. With V trimmed by 4 bases and J by 6 bases, 10 bases remained unmatched. The CDR3 DNA is TGTGCCAGCAGCCTACTAGGGACAGGGTCCGGCGAGCAGTACTTC. Its translation: CASSLLGTGSGEQYF.

V usage is TRBV19 and J usage is TRBJ1-5; D is undetermined. From germline, CDR1 is LNHDA and CDR2 SQIVND (reference sequence). This CDR3 spans 12 amino acids. The germline V and J ends were trimmed by 2 bases and 9 bases, with 8 bases remaining between them. Written as DNA, the CDR3 is TGTGCCAGTAGTATACGGGCCTGGCCCCAGCATTTT. Protein product: CASSIRAWPQHF.

The chain joins TRBV6-5 to TRBJ2-1; D is undetermined. The V end lost 10 bases, the J end lost 0 bases, and 16 bases lay between the germline ends. CDR3 length: 15 residues. Germline lookup yields CDR1 MNHEY and CDR2 SVGAGI. The CDR3 sequence: CATMIGRLSYNEQFF. The CDR3 coding sequence is TGTGCCACCATGATAGGTCGGCTCTCCTACAATGAGCAGTTCTTC.

This sequence joins TRBV11-2 and TRBJ2-5; D is unresolved. CDR1 and CDR2 (germline): SGHAT, FQNNGV. The ends were cut back, 1 base at V and 2 bases at J, with 8 bases in the middle. The CDR3 covers 14 residues. The chain's CDR3 is CASSLGRRQETQYF. CDR3 coding DNA: TGTGCCAGCAGCTTAGGGCGGCGGCAAGAGACCCAGTACTTC.

The V and J genes are TRBV5-8 and TRBJ2-1; the D is unclear. Trimming left V 4 bases short and J 10 bases short, with 6 bases between. Germline lookup yields CDR1 SGHTS and CDR2 YDEGEE. The CDR3 contains 10 residues. CDR3: CASSDYEQFF. As DNA, the CDR3 is TGTGCCAGCAGCGATTACGAGCAGTTCTTC.

V gene TRBV5-4 combines with J gene TRBJ1-5; no clear D gene. Germline lookup yields CDR1 SGHNT and CDR2 YYREEE (reference sequence). The V gene lost 4 bases and the J gene lost 3 bases, with 14 bases spanning the gap. The length of the CDR3 is 15 residues. The chain's CDR3 is CASSLGPPPNQPQHF. CDR3 DNA: TGTGCCAGCAGCCTCGGGCCGCCCCCCAATCAGCCCCAGCATTTT.

J is TRBJ2-7 and V is TRBV19; 8 bases fit TRBD1. With 5 bases clipped from V and 5 bases from J, the junction kept 11 bases outside the gene matches. This CDR3 spans 15 amino acids. Per germline, CDR1 LNHDA and CDR2 SQIVND (reference sequence). This CDR3 reads CASSPPQDRANEQYF. CDR3 DNA sequence: TGTGCCAGTAGTCCCCCCCAGGACAGGGCAAACGAGCAGTACTTC.